The clone carrying this T cell receptor (beta chain) showed up just once. The investigators amplified TCR beta CDR3 regions from RNA transcripts. HTBI primers were the set used in a first-round RT-PCR of the TCR CDR3. TCRdb itself ran the multiplex PCR reads through MiXCR, one entry per CDR3 protein. The top ten hold around a sixth of the sample, which has around 340,000 distinct CDR3 sequences, roughly 20% seen once. Pregnant or lactating patients were excluded, as were those with uncontrolled infection or other autoimmune disease. Trimming stripped 1 base from V and 0 bases from J, with 13 bases between. CDR1 is MNHNS, CDR2 SASEGT, per germline. This CDR3 comprises 16 residues. The entry originates in a study of T cells in Graves' hyperthyroidism and ophthalmopathy. For the study at large: Pretreatment peripheral blood was obtained at initial diagnosis.

J is TRBJ2-7 and V is TRBV6-1; TRBD2 might be the D (6 bases). This TCR came from a woman aged 40 to 49 with Graves' ophthalmopathy. Material for sequencing was blood. CDR3 sequence: CASSEGAGTVSYEQYF. DNA for the CDR3: TGTGCCAGCAGTGAAGGGGCCGGGACTGTCTCCTACGAGCAGTACTTC.